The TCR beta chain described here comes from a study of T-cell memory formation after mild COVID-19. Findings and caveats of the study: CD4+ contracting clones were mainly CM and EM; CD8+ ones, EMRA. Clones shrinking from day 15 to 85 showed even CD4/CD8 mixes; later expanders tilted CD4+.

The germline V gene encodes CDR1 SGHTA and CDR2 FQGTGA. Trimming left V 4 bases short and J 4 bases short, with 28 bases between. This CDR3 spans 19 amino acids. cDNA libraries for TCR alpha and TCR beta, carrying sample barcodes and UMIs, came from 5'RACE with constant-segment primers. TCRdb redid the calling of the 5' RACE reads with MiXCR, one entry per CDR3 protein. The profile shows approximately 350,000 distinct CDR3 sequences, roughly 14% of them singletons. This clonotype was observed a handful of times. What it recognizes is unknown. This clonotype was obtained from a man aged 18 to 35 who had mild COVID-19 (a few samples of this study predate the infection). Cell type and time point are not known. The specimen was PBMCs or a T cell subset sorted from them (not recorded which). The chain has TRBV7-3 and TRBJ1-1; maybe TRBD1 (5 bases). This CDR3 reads CASSSLPPTKGGAGTEAFF. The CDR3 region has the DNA TGTGCCAGCAGCTCATTACCCCCTACCAAAGGCGGGGCTGGCACTGAAGCTTTCTTT.